The rows below give T cell receptor beta chains drawn from one sample of a study of blood T cell repertoires in COVID-19. Profiling relied on immunoSEQ multiplex PCR, and the TCRdb table lists in-frame clones only, not all of them. The sample has approximately 63,000 clones, 80% to 90% seen once; the top ten hold under 1.5%. The sequenced sample was peripheral blood. Receptors were obtained from an elderly woman with acute or convalescent COVID-19. CDR3s include the opening cysteine and the closing phenylalanine or tryptophan. Fields, in order: clone size, J gene, V gene, D gene, CDR3 DNA, CDR3 protein. The D gene is left open where the match is weak. Only part of the rows carry a size: once, few, many, or a class if the clone is expanded.

-	TRBJ2-1	TRBV2	-	TGTGCCAGCAGTGAAAACAGGATGGGCAATGAGCAGTTCTTC	CASSENRMGNEQFF
-	TRBJ1-3	TRBV4-2	-	TGTGCCAGCAGCCCTATCCTGTCCTTCTCTGGAAACACCATATATTTT	CASSPILSFSGNTIYF
-	TRBJ2-7	TRBV30	TRBD1	TGTGCCCACGGACAGGGCCTCTCCTACGAGCAGTACTTC	CAHGQGLSYEQYF
-	TRBJ2-2	TRBV5-1	-	TGCGCCAGCAGCTTGGACAGGGCAAACACCGGGGAGCTGTTTTTT	CASSLDRANTGELFF
-	TRBJ2-4	TRBV28	TRBD2	TGTGCCAGCAGTTTATCAGGGCGGGAGTACATTCAGTACTTC	CASSLSGREYIQYF
few	TRBJ2-3	TRBV7-6	-	TGTGCCAGCAGCTTAGGGAGCGGGTTGAGCACAGATACGCAGTATTTT	CASSLGSGLSTDTQYF
once	TRBJ1-1	TRBV19	-	TGTGCCAGTAGCCGGCAGGGCCCTGAAGCTTTCTTT	CASSRQGPEAFF
-	TRBJ2-5	TRBV30	-	TGTGCCTGGAGTGTCGGCGGAGAGACCCAGTACTTC	CAWSVGGETQYF
-	TRBJ2-7	TRBV9	TRBD1	TGTGCCAGCAGCGTGCTCCCGGGACAGTCCTACGAGCAGTACTTC	CASSVLPGQSYEQYF
-	TRBJ1-2	TRBV6-5	-	TGTGCCAGCACGCCTTCAGGGCGATCCTATGGCTACACCTTC	CASTPSGRSYGYTF
few	TRBJ2-2	TRBV19	TRBD1	TGTGCCAGTAGGGGCAGGACAGGGCCCGGGGAGCTGTTTTTT	CASRGRTGPGELFF
-	TRBJ1-1	TRBV5-1	TRBD1	TGCGCCAGCAGCATCACAGGGGCTCCTGCGAACACTGAAGCTTTCTTT	CASSITGAPANTEAFF
-	TRBJ2-7	TRBV2	TRBD2	TGTGCCAGCAGTGACGCCCGGGACGGGGGGGAGGAGCAGTACTTC	CASSDARDGGEEQYF
-	TRBJ2-2	TRBV18	-	TGTGCCAGCCCTCGATGGCGGGAGAACACCGGGGAGCTGTTTTTT	CASPRWRENTGELFF
-	TRBJ1-2	TRBV7-2	TRBD1	TGTGCCAGCAGCTCGGGACAGGGAAGAGGCTACACCTTC	CASSSGQGRGYTF
once	TRBJ2-2	TRBV18	TRBD1	TGTGCCAGCTCACCGGGACAGGGTACCGGGGAGCTGTTTTTT	CASSPGQGTGELFF
-	TRBJ1-4	TRBV9	TRBD1	TGTGCCAGCAGCGGATACGGACAGGAGGAGGAAAAACTGTTTTTT	CASSGYGQEEEKLFF
-	TRBJ2-1	TRBV7-2	-	TGTGCCAGCAGATCTTGGGGGACACCGAGCTCCTACAATGAGCAGTTCTTC	CASRSWGTPSSYNEQFF
-	TRBJ2-3	TRBV3-1/TRBV3-2	-	TGTGCCAGCAGCGTTAACATCGATACGCAGTATTTT	CASSVNIDTQYF
-	TRBJ1-6	TRBV6-4	-	TGTGCACCCTACAACGGGGTCTGTAGCTCCTATAATTCACCCCTCCACTTT	CAPYNGVCSSYNSPLHF
-	TRBJ2-2	TRBV7-2	-	TGTGCCAGCATACTAAAAGGAACAGGGGGGGCCGGGGAGCTGTTTTTT	CASILKGTGGAGELFF
-	TRBJ1-4	TRBV4-1	-	TGCGCCAGCAGCCCGCCGACAGCATTGTATGAAAAACTGTTTTTT	CASSPPTALYEKLFF
-	TRBJ2-7	TRBV7-8	-	TGTGCCAGCAGCGCGGGACGGTACTACGAGCAGTACTTC	CASSAGRYYEQYF
-	TRBJ2-7	TRBV5-1	TRBD2	TGCGCCAGCAGCTTGGTCAGCGGGAGCTCCTACGAGCAGTACTTC	CASSLVSGSSYEQYF
-	TRBJ2-7	TRBV4-3	TRBD1	TGCGCCAGCAGCCAAGGTGGACAGGGGGCTTACGAGCAGTACTTC	CASSQGGQGAYEQYF
-	TRBJ2-1	TRBV6-2/TRBV6-3	-	TGTGCCAGCAGTTACTACAGGGAGCGGGGCAATGAGCAGTTCTTC	CASSYYRERGNEQFF
-	TRBJ1-5	TRBV21-1	-	TGTGCCAGCAGCAAAGAATCAGGGAACCGGCAGCCCCAGCATTTT	CASSKESGNRQPQHF
-	TRBJ1-6	TRBV5-5	-	TGTGCCAGCAGCCCCAGGGAATTCGATAATTCACCCCTCCACTTT	CASSPREFDNSPLHF
-	TRBJ1-1	TRBV6-6	-	TGTGCCAGCAGTACCGACAGACACACTGAAGCTTTCTTT	CASSTDRHTEAFF
-	TRBJ2-3	TRBV7-2	-	TGTGCCAGCAGCTTAAGCGCAGGCACAGATACGCAGTATTTT	CASSLSAGTDTQYF
-	TRBJ2-2	TRBV3-1/TRBV3-2	TRBD2	TGTGCCAGCAGCCAACCTATAGCGGGAGATTTCCCCGGGGAGCTGTTTTTT	CASSQPIAGDFPGELFF
-	TRBJ1-1	TRBV10-3	-	TGTGCCATCAGTGAAGGGGGGGAGTTTGAAGCTTTCTTT	CAISEGGEFEAFF
few	TRBJ2-7	TRBV28	-	TGTGCCAGCAGTTTGGAAGGCGGGTTACCCTACGAGCAGTACTTC	CASSLEGGLPYEQYF
-	TRBJ1-1	TRBV5-1	TRBD1	TGCGCCAGCATGGTCGGACAGGGAACCGTTGAAGCTTTCTTT	CASMVGQGTVEAFF
-	TRBJ2-7	TRBV7-2	TRBD1	TGTGCCAGCAGACCAGGGGGCAGTACCTACGAGCAGTACTTC	CASRPGGSTYEQYF
-	TRBJ2-1	TRBV4-3	-	TGCGCCAGCAGTTCGCCAGTATCCTACAATGAGCAGTTCTTC	CASSSPVSYNEQFF
-	TRBJ1-2	TRBV7-2	-	TGTGCCAGCACTGGACAGAGCACTAACTATGGCTACACCTTC	CASTGQSTNYGYTF
-	TRBJ1-4	TRBV6-5	-	TGTGCCAGCAGACGAGGACAGAGGCTCGAAAAACTGTTTTTT	CASRRGQRLEKLFF
-	TRBJ2-2	TRBV5-1	TRBD2	TGCGCCAGCAGCTTGTCCCCGTTGGCTAGCGGGCCGACCGGGGGCACCGGGGAGCTGTTTTTT	CASSLSPLASGPTGGTGELFF
-	TRBJ1-1	TRBV7-3	TRBD1	TGTGCCAGCAGCCGCGACAGGGAGGACACTGAAGCTTTCTTT	CASSRDREDTEAFF
-	TRBJ2-2	TRBV7-3	-	TGTGCCACCGGGCGGGTCACCGGGGAGCTGTTTTTT	CATGRVTGELFF
-	TRBJ1-3	TRBV16	TRBD1	TGTGCCAGCAGCCAATCTGGGGACAGCGGACTTGGAAACACCATATATTTT	CASSQSGDSGLGNTIYF
-	TRBJ1-5	TRBV19	TRBD1	TGTGCCAGTAGTATCTTGGGACAGGGGTTAGGACAGCCCCAGCATTTT	CASSILGQGLGQPQHF
-	TRBJ1-1	TRBV27	-	TGTGCCAGCAGTTCACTCGGGGGGGCTTTCTTT	CASSSLGGAFF
-	TRBJ1-2	TRBV19	-	TGTGCCAGTAGTATTTTTATTGCAGGGGAGAGGAATGGCTACACCTTC	CASSIFIAGERNGYTF
-	TRBJ1-4	TRBV6-6	-	TGTGCCAGCACCATGGATCCGGGGGGATCTAATGAAAAACTGTTTTTT	CASTMDPGGSNEKLFF
-	TRBJ1-1	TRBV15	-	TGTGCCACCAGCGGAACTCCGTTAATTGAAGTGCGGGCTTTCTTT	CATSGTPLIEVRAFF
-	TRBJ2-3	TRBV5-4	TRBD1	TGTGCCTTCTACGGACAGGGAACAGATACGCAGTATTTT	CAFYGQGTDTQYF
-	TRBJ1-2	TRBV19	TRBD1	TGTGCCAGTAGACGGGACAGGGGTTTTGATGGCTACACCTTC	CASRRDRGFDGYTF
-	TRBJ1-1	TRBV10-3	TRBD1	TGTGCCATCAGTGAGTGGGGGACAGTGAACACTGAAGCTTTCTTT	CAISEWGTVNTEAFF
-	TRBJ2-2	TRBV30	TRBD1	TGTGCCTTTGGTAGGGGACAGCACACCGGGGAGCTGTTTTTT	CAFGRGQHTGELFF
once	TRBJ2-7	TRBV27	-	TGTGCCAGCAGGAACGGACAGAGCTGGGGCCCCTACGAGCAGTACTTC	CASRNGQSWGPYEQYF
-	TRBJ2-1	TRBV27	TRBD2	TGTGCCAGCAGAATGCGGGGGGCCTACAATGAGCAGTTCTTC	CASRMRGAYNEQFF